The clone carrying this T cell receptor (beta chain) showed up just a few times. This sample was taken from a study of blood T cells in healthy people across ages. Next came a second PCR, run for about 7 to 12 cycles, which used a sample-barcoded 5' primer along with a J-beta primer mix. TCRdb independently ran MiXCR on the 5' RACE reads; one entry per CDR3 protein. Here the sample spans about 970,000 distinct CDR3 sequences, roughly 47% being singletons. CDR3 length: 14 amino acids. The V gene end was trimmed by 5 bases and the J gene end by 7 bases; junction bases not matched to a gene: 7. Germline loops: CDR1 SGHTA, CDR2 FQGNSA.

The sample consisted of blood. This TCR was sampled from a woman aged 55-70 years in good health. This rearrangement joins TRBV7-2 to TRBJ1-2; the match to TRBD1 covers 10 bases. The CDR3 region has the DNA TGTGCCAGCAGCACGACAGGGGGCGTCGGTGGCTACACCTTC. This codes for CASSTTGGVGGYTF.